These T cell receptor beta chains were read from a single sample in a study of cytomegalovirus exposure and HLA in healthy donors. Assay: immunoSEQ multiplex PCR; the TCRdb copy retains only in-frame clones and omits some. Here the sample spans 150,000 to 200,000 clones, over 75% being singletons. The sequencing input was PBMCs. The receptors were sampled from a woman in her 30s in good health and CMV-seronegative. Each CDR3 is given with its conserved first and last residue. D genes are given only for firm matches. Part of the rows lack a size; the others show once, few, many or a class for expanded clones.

d_call	j_call	clone_size	v_call	cdr3_length	cdr3_aa	cdr3_nt
.	TRBJ1-2	.	TRBV28	15	CASSFQRAETYGYTF	TGTGCCAGCAGTTTTCAACGTGCGGAGACGTATGGCTACACCTTC
TRBD1	TRBJ2-7	.	TRBV27	13	CAGPRQGAQEQYF	TGTGCCGGACCGAGACAGGGGGCGCAAGAGCAGTACTTC
TRBD2	TRBJ2-1	.	TRBV5-4	15	CASSFGGGRYNEQFF	TGTGCCAGCAGCTTTGGCGGGGGACGTTACAATGAGCAGTTCTTC
.	TRBJ2-3	few	TRBV7-2	13	CASTLGLWDTQYF	TGTGCCAGCACCCTAGGTTTATGGGATACGCAGTATTTT
TRBD1	TRBJ1-5	.	TRBV19	16	CASSDRGRGGNQPQHF	TGTGCCAGTAGCGACAGGGGCCGAGGTGGCAATCAGCCCCAGCATTTT
TRBD1	TRBJ1-4	.	TRBV5-5	15	CASSFLGTGSEKLFF	TGTGCCAGCAGCTTTTTGGGGACAGGGAGTGAAAAACTGTTTTTT
TRBD1	TRBJ1-5	.	TRBV10-3	14	CATGQEGANQPQHF	TGTGCCACCGGACAGGAGGGGGCCAATCAGCCCCAGCATTTT
TRBD1	TRBJ2-7	.	TRBV7-2	15	CASSSPDRVKHEQYF	TGTGCCAGCAGCTCCCCGGACAGGGTGAAACACGAGCAGTACTTC
.	TRBJ1-2	.	TRBV5-1	13	CASSLGGEDGYTF	TGCGCCAGCAGCCTGGGGGGGGAGGATGGCTACACCTTC
.	TRBJ2-7	.	TRBV5-6	12	CASSSTLYEQYF	TGTGCCAGCAGCTCAACTTTATACGAGCAGTACTTC
.	TRBJ1-2	.	TRBV5-6	16	CASSKGVGQSSYGYTF	TGTGCCAGCAGCAAGGGGGTTGGACAGTCCTCCTATGGCTACACCTTC
TRBD1	TRBJ2-7	.	TRBV19	12	CATGQGAGEQYF	TGTGCCACCGGACAGGGGGCGGGTGAGCAGTACTTC
.	TRBJ2-1	.	TRBV6-6	15	CASSKTGPADNEQFF	TGTGCCAGCAGCAAGACAGGACCCGCCGACAATGAGCAGTTCTTC
TRBD1	TRBJ2-7	.	TRBV7-6	16	CASSPVSGQGWDEQYF	TGTGCCAGCAGCCCTGTTTCGGGACAGGGGTGGGACGAGCAGTACTTC
.	TRBJ1-5	.	TRBV5-1	14	CASSLGGHNQPQHF	TGCGCCAGCAGCTTGGGCGGGCACAATCAGCCCCAGCATTTT
.	TRBJ1-1	few	TRBV4-1	13	CASSQVSVTEAFF	TGCGCCAGCAGCCAAGTTAGCGTTACTGAAGCTTTCTTT
TRBD1	TRBJ2-7	.	TRBV6-5	14	CASSPTGESYEQYF	TGTGCCAGCAGCCCGACAGGGGAGTCCTACGAGCAGTACTTC
TRBD2	TRBJ2-5	.	TRBV19	16	CASSIEGTSKPGTQYF	TGTGCCAGTAGTATAGAAGGGACTAGCAAACCAGGGACCCAGTACTTC
.	TRBJ2-7	.	TRBV7-3	14	CASSRTASSYEQYF	TGTGCCAGCAGCCGGACAGCGAGCTCCTACGAGCAGTACTTC
TRBD2	TRBJ2-3	.	TRBV9	19	CASSGERSTSGGPTDTQYF	TGTGCCAGCAGCGGGGAGAGGAGTACTAGCGGGGGACCCACAGATACGCAGTATTTT
.	TRBJ2-2	.	TRBV2	16	CASSEEGRVSTGELFF	TGTGCCAGCAGTGAAGAGGGCAGGGTCTCCACCGGGGAGCTGTTTTTT
.	TRBJ2-7	.	TRBV5-1	18	CASSLAKWASDNSYEQYF	TGCGCCAGCAGCTTGGCCAAGTGGGCCTCCGACAATTCCTACGAGCAGTACTTC
.	TRBJ1-1	.	TRBV27	15	CASSFTQGLNTEAFF	TGTGCCAGCAGTTTCACCCAGGGGCTAAACACTGAAGCTTTCTTT
.	TRBJ2-2	.	TRBV2	14	CASTKESGPGELFF	TGTGCCAGCACTAAGGAGTCGGGTCCCGGGGAGCTGTTTTTT
.	TRBJ1-4	once	TRBV30	12	CAWSVQAGQLFF	TGTGCCTGGAGTGTACAAGCGGGTCAACTGTTTTTT
TRBD1	TRBJ2-5	.	TRBV9	15	CASSEGQEIEETQYF	TGTGCCAGCAGCGAGGGACAGGAAATTGAAGAGACCCAGTACTTC